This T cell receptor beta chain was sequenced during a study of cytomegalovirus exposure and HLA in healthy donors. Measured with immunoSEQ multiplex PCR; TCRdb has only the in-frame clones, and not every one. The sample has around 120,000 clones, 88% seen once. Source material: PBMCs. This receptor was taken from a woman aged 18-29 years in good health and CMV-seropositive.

The CDR3: CASSLDGTGKIYGYTF. The DNA for the CDR3 is TGCGCCAGCAGCTTGGACGGGACAGGGAAGATCTATGGCTACACCTTC. V usage is TRBV5-1 and J usage is TRBJ1-2; 9 bases agree with TRBD1. V shed 0 bases and J 4 bases; nucleotides not matched to a gene: 7. This CDR3 is built from 16 residues. The germline gives CDR1 SGHRS, CDR2 YFSETQ.